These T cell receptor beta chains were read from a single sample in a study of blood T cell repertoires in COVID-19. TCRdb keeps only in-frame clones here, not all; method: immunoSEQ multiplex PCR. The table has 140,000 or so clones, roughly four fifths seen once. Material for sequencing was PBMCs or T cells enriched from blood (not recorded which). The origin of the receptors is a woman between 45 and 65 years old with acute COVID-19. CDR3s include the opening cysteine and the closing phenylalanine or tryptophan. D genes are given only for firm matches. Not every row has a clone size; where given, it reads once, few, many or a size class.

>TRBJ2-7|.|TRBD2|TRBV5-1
TGCGCCAGCAGCGGGGGACTAGGGGCCTACGAGCAGTACTTC
CASSGGLGAYEQYF
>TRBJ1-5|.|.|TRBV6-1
TGTGCCAGCAGTGATGCGGGGGGGGGTGCTCAGCCCCAGCATTTT
CASSDAGGGAQPQHF
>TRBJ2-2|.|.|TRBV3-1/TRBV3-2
TGTGCCAGCAGCCAATTAGCCACCGGGGAGCTGTTTTTT
CASSQLATGELFF
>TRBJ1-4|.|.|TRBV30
TGTGCCTTGGGGGGGGTACCCTCAACTAATGAAAAACTGTTTTTT
CALGGVPSTNEKLFF
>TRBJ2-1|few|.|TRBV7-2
TGTGCCAGCAGCCCTGCAGCGGGACAAATCAACAATGAGCAGTTCTTC
CASSPAAGQINNEQFF
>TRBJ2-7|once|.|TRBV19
TGTGCCAGTAGTAGGGAGATGGTCTACGAGCAGTACTTC
CASSREMVYEQYF
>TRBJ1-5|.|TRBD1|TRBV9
TGTGCCAGCAGCGTAGGGGACAGGAGAGATCAGCCCCAGCATTTT
CASSVGDRRDQPQHF
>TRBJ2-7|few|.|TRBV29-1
TGCAGCGTTGTTGACAGCGCCTACGAGCAGTACTTC
CSVVDSAYEQYF
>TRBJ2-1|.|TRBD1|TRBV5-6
TGTGCCAGCAGCGGGACAGGGAAGGTCGATGAGCAGTTCTTC
CASSGTGKVDEQFF
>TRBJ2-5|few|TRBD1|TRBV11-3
TGTGCCAGCAGCACGCGGACGGGACAGGGAAGAGAGACCCAGTACTTC
CASSTRTGQGRETQYF
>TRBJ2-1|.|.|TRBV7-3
TGTGCCAGCAGCTACTCAGGGTTAATGAATGAGCAGTTCTTC
CASSYSGLMNEQFF
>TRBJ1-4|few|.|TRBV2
TGTGCCAGCAGCACTCTCGTGAATGAAAAACTGTTTTTT
CASSTLVNEKLFF
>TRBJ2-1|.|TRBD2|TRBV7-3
TGTGCCAGCAGCCGTCCGACTAGCGGGCCAACGAGCAATGAGCAGTTCTTC
CASSRPTSGPTSNEQFF
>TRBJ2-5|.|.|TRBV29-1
TGCAGCGTCGCATCTAGTCGCGGGATCCAAGAGACCCAGTACTTC
CSVASSRGIQETQYF
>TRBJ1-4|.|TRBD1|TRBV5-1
TGCGCCAGCAGCCCAGGGACAGGGGTGGCTAATGAAAAACTGTTTTTT
CASSPGTGVANEKLFF
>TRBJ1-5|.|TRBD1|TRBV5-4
TGTGCCAGCAGCTCAGGGGGAGGCAATCAGCCCCAGCATTTT
CASSSGGGNQPQHF
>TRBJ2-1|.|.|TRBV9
TGTGCCAGCAGCGTAGCTATCGGGGAGACCCGGTATGAGCAGTTCTTC
CASSVAIGETRYEQFF
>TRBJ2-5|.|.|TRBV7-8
TGTGCCAGCAGCTTAAGGACTCTTCCAGAGACCCAGTACTTC
CASSLRTLPETQYF
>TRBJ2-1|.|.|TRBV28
TGTGCCAGCAGTGGATCAGGGGTTCTCTCCTACAATGAGCAGTTCTTC
CASSGSGVLSYNEQFF
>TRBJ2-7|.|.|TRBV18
TGTGCCAGCTCACCACCAGGGAGTGCCTACGAGCAGTACTTC
CASSPPGSAYEQYF
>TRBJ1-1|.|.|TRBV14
TGTGCCAGCAGGCGACAGGTGAACACTGAAGCTTTCTTT
CASRRQVNTEAFF
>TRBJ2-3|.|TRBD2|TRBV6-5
TGTGCCAGCAGGGGCGGGGGAGATACGCAGTATTTT
CASRGGGDTQYF
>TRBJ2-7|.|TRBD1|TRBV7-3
TGTGCCAGCAGCTTATACCCGGGACAGACCTACGAGCAGTACTTC
CASSLYPGQTYEQYF
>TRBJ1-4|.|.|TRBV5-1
TGCGCCAGCAGGAGGGAAACTAATGAAAAACTGTTTTTT
CASRRETNEKLFF
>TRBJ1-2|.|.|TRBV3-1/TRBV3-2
TGTGCCAGCAGTTCTATCCGACAGGTTGTGTTTGGTGGCTACACCTTC
CASSSIRQVVFGGYTF
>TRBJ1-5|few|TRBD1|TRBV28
TGTGCCAGCACTTCAGGACAGGGAAACAATCAGCCCCAGCATTTT
CASTSGQGNNQPQHF
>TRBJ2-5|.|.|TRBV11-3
TGTGCCAGCAGCTTAGGAACAGGTACACAGACCCAGTACTTC
CASSLGTGTQTQYF
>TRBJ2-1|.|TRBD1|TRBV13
TGTGCCAGCAGCGATCATCTCGGCGGGAACAGGGGGAATGAGCAGTTCTTC
CASSDHLGGNRGNEQFF
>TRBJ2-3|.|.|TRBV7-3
TGTGCCAGCAGCTTAACGGGGCTCACAGATACGCAGTATTTT
CASSLTGLTDTQYF
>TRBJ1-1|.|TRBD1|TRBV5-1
TGCGCCAGCAGCCAAGGACAGGGAAGGACTGAAGCTTTCTTT
CASSQGQGRTEAFF
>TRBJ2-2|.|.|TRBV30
TGTGCCTGGAGTACAGTCACCGGGGAGCTGTTTTTT
CAWSTVTGELFF
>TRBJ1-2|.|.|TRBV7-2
TGTGCCAGCAGCTCCCGGACAGCACCCGGCTACACCTTC
CASSSRTAPGYTF
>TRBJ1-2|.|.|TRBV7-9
TGTGCCAGCAGCTTTTCGGGGGTTAACTATGGCTACACCTTC
CASSFSGVNYGYTF
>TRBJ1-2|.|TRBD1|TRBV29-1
TGCAGCGTCTTAGGAGGGGGCGGAGGCTACACCTTC
CSVLGGGGGYTF